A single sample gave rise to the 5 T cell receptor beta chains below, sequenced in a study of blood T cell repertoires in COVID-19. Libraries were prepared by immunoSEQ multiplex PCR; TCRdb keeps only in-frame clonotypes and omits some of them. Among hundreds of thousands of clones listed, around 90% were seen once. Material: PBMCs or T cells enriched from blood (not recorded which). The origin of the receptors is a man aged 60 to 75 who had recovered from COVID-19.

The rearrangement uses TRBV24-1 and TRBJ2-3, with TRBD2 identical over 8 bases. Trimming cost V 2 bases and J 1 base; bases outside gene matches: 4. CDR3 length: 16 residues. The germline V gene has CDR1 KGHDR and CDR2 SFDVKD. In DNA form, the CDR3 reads TGTGCCACCAGTGATTGGGCGCGGGGGGGCACAGATACGCAGTATTTT. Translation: CATSDWARGGTDTQYF.

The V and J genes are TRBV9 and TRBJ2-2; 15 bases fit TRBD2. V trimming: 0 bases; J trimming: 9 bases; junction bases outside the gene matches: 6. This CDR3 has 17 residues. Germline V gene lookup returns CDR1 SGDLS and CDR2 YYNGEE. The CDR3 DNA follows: TGTGCCAGCAGCGTAGTGGGACTAGCGGGAGGCGCGCGGGAGCTGTTTTTT. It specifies CASSVVGLAGGARELFF.

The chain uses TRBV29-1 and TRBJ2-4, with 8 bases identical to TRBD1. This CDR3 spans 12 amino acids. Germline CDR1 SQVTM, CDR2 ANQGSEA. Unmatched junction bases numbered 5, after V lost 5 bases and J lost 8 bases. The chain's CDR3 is CSVSQGADIQYF. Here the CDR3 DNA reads TGCAGCGTTAGTCAGGGGGCAGACATTCAGTACTTC.

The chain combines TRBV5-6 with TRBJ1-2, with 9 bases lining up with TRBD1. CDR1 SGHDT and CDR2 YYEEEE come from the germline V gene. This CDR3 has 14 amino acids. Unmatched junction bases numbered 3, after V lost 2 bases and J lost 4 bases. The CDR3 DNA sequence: TGTGCCAGCAGCTTCGGGACAGGGCTCTATGGCTACACCTTC. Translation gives CASSFGTGLYGYTF.

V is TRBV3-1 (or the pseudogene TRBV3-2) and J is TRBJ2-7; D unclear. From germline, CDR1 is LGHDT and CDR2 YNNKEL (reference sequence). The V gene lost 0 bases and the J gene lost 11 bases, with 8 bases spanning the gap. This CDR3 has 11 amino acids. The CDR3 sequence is CASSQDAREYF. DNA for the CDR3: TGTGCCAGCAGCCAAGACGCACGCGAGTACTTC.